The clone carrying this T cell receptor (beta chain) was seen a handful of times. Antigen unknown. TCR beta CDR3 region amplification was performed from RNA transcripts. Primed by the HTBI set, a first-round RT-PCR was run on the TCR CDR3. TCRdb re-called the multiplex PCR reads through MiXCR, storing one row per CDR3 protein. The repertoire holds more than 600,000 distinct CDR3 sequences, with roughly 17% as singletons. The sample comes from a study of T cells in Graves' hyperthyroidism and ophthalmopathy. The V and J ends lost 6 bases and 8 bases respectively, with 13 bases between them. Per the germline V gene, CDR1 is DFQATT and CDR2 is SNEGSKA (reference sequence). The CDR3 runs 11 residues. Study-wide results and caveats: A model built on 13 V-J features separated ophthalmopathy from stable hyperthyroidism. Most thyroid clonotypes that were expanded above 0.001 also turned up in blood. Ophthalmopathy, as predicted by the model, came a median about six months after the prediction.

Clinicians diagnosed patients from clinical symptoms, serum thyroxine and TRAb, thyroid ultrasound and orbital computed tomography. This receptor was taken from a man younger than 35 with Graves' hyperthyroidism. Sequenced input: blood. This chain uses TRBV20-1 with TRBJ1-2; TRBD1 is a possible D gene (6 bases). This CDR3 reads CSATGYRGYTF. The CDR3 nucleotides read TGCAGTGCCACAGGGTACCGCGGCTACACCTTC.